The rows below give T cell receptor beta chains drawn from one sample of a study of T cell changes during pregnancy in multiple sclerosis. Clones were read by immunoSEQ multiplex PCR, and TCRdb kept only the in-frame ones, dropping some. The repertoire has about 21,000 clones, under 95% of them found once; the top ten carry about 0.62%. Material: CD4+ T cells from peripheral blood mononuclear cells, obtained in the third trimester of pregnancy. Receptors originate from a female donor with multiple sclerosis, enrolled in a pregnancy study. Both conserved end residues are part of each CDR3. Each record gives: V gene, clone size, D gene, J gene, CDR3 protein, CDR3 DNA. D genes are given only for firm matches. Some rows have no size entry. The others give once, few or many, or a class for an expanded clone.

TRBV5-4	.	.	TRBJ1-2	CASSLVQGYGYTF	TGTGCCAGCAGCTTGGTACAGGGATATGGCTACACCTTC
TRBV28	few	.	TRBJ1-1	CASRRQENTEAFF	TGTGCCAGCAGGCGACAGGAGAACACTGAAGCTTTCTTT
TRBV7-9	once	.	TRBJ2-1	CASSFDRTEQFF	TGTGCCAGCAGCTTCGACAGAACTGAGCAGTTCTTC
TRBV28	.	.	TRBJ1-2	CASSLLGGARGYTF	TGTGCCAGCAGTTTATTGGGGGGGGCACGAGGCTACACCTTC
TRBV5-4	.	TRBD1	TRBJ1-2	CASSAGQGGGGYTF	TGTGCCAGCAGCGCGGGACAGGGGGGAGGAGGCTACACCTTC
TRBV2	.	.	TRBJ1-5	CASSVRGEQPQHF	TGTGCCAGCAGTGTACGAGGAGAACAGCCCCAGCATTTT
TRBV7-3	few	.	TRBJ1-5	CASSLYRDQPQHF	TGTGCCAGCAGCTTGTACAGGGATCAGCCCCAGCATTTT
TRBV10-2	.	.	TRBJ2-3	CASSRRRSPVTDTQYF	TGCGCCAGCAGTAGGAGGAGGTCCCCCGTCACAGATACGCAGTATTTT
TRBV19	.	TRBD2	TRBJ2-2	CASSIKSPWTSGGPNTGELFF	TGTGCCAGTAGTATAAAGTCGCCCTGGACTAGCGGGGGCCCGAACACCGGGGAGCTGTTTTTT
TRBV10-2	.	.	TRBJ1-5	CASSPLQGIFSLYSNQPQHF	TGCGCCAGCAGTCCTCTCCAGGGCATCTTTTCCCTTTATAGCAATCAGCCCCAGCATTTT
TRBV5-1	few	.	TRBJ2-7	CASSFTGLNYEQYF	TGCGCCAGCAGCTTCACAGGGTTGAACTACGAGCAGTACTTC
TRBV5-6	.	.	TRBJ1-5	CASSFRASPPQHF	TGTGCCAGCAGCTTCAGGGCTTCCCCGCCCCAGCATTTT
TRBV6-5	.	.	TRBJ1-1	CASSLLGVNTEAFF	TGTGCCAGCAGTCTATTAGGAGTGAACACTGAAGCTTTCTTT
TRBV7-9	.	.	TRBJ1-2	CASSLAAGTNYGYTF	TGTGCCAGCAGCTTAGCGGCAGGAACAAACTATGGCTACACCTTC
TRBV19	.	TRBD1	TRBJ1-1	CASSIDRENTEAFF	TGTGCCAGTAGTATCGACAGGGAGAACACTGAAGCTTTCTTT
TRBV5-6	.	.	TRBJ2-2	CASSLYRVSNTGELFF	TGTGCCAGCAGCTTGTATCGGGTTTCGAACACCGGGGAGCTGTTTTTT
TRBV5-1	few	.	TRBJ2-5	CASSLGQAGETQYF	TGCGCCAGCAGCTTGGGGCAGGCGGGGGAGACCCAGTACTTC
TRBV7-9	.	TRBD1	TRBJ1-1	CASIRTGDTEAFF	TGTGCCAGCATCCGGACAGGGGACACTGAAGCTTTCTTT
TRBV5-4	.	TRBD1	TRBJ1-2	CASSPAGTENYGYTF	TGTGCCAGCAGCCCGGCTGGGACAGAAAACTATGGCTACACCTTC
TRBV7-3	.	TRBD2	TRBJ2-3	CASSLTASGGRTDTQYF	TGTGCCAGCAGCTTAACGGCTAGCGGGGGACGCACAGATACGCAGTATTTT
TRBV7-7	.	.	TRBJ1-2	CASSLMTYPYGYTF	TGTGCTAGCAGCTTAATGACATATCCCTATGGCTACACCTTC
TRBV7-7	.	TRBD2	TRBJ2-2	CASGRDANTGELFF	TGTGCTAGTGGGAGGGACGCGAACACCGGGGAGCTGTTTTTT
TRBV6-1	.	.	TRBJ1-5	CASSGAVLWSGNQPQHF	TGTGCCAGCAGTGGGGCCGTACTGTGGTCTGGCAATCAGCCCCAGCATTTT
TRBV19	.	TRBD1	TRBJ1-1	CASSMPQGAGSEAFF	TGTGCCAGTAGTATGCCGCAGGGGGCGGGCTCTGAAGCTTTCTTT
TRBV10-1	once	TRBD1	TRBJ1-4	CASSQNRDRLLNEKLFF	TGCGCCAGCAGTCAGAACCGGGACAGACTTCTTAATGAAAAACTGTTTTTT
TRBV18	.	.	TRBJ2-1	CASSQGGDEQFF	TGTGCCAGCTCCCAGGGGGGAGATGAGCAGTTCTTC
TRBV7-6	.	.	TRBJ1-3	CASSLVAGSGGNTIYF	TGTGCCAGCAGCTTAGTTGCAGGGTCGGGTGGAAACACCATATATTTT
TRBV9	.	TRBD1	TRBJ2-7	CASSVGQDRGYEQYF	TGTGCCAGCAGCGTAGGGCAGGACAGGGGTTACGAGCAGTACTTC
TRBV7-2	.	.	TRBJ2-5	CASSPSALQEAQYF	TGTGCCAGCAGCCCTAGCGCCCTACAAGAGGCCCAGTACTTC
TRBV28	.	.	TRBJ2-3	CASSWGRGTDTQYF	TGTGCCAGCAGTTGGGGGCGGGGCACAGATACGCAGTATTTT
TRBV21-1	.	.	TRBJ2-2	CASKRWQTGNTGELFF	TGTGCCAGCAAGCGGTGGCAGACAGGGAACACCGGGGAGCTGTTTTTT
TRBV7-9	.	TRBD2	TRBJ2-1	CASSLSLAGMYNEQFF	TGTGCCAGCAGCTTAAGCCTAGCGGGGATGTACAATGAGCAGTTCTTC
TRBV28	.	TRBD2	TRBJ2-5	CASSSPRGGVETQYF	TGTGCCAGCAGTTCGCCTCGGGGGGGCGTGGAGACCCAGTACTTC
TRBV7-8	.	.	TRBJ2-3	CASSAAHELGAEVDTQYF	TGTGCCAGCAGCGCCGCTCATGAGTTGGGGGCGGAGGTAGATACGCAGTATTTT
TRBV29-1	.	.	TRBJ1-1	CSVGGDTEAFF	TGCAGCGTCGGGGGGGACACTGAAGCTTTCTTT
TRBV27	.	.	TRBJ2-7	CASSWSREDEQYF	TGTGCCAGCAGTTGGTCCAGGGAGGACGAGCAGTACTTC
TRBV10-1	.	.	TRBJ2-3	CASGGARGDTQYF	TGCGCCAGCGGGGGGGCCCGGGGAGATACGCAGTATTTT
TRBV7-2	once	.	TRBJ1-2	CASSSSPANYGYTF	TGTGCCAGCAGCTCCAGTCCAGCTAACTATGGCTACACCTTC
TRBV6-6	.	TRBD1	TRBJ1-4	CASSPGQGSEKLFF	TGTGCCAGCAGTCCGGGACAGGGGTCGGAAAAACTGTTTTTT
TRBV5-6	.	TRBD2	TRBJ2-5	CASSLAGLAGEETQYF	TGTGCCAGCAGCTTGGCCGGACTAGCGGGGGAAGAGACCCAGTACTTC
TRBV19	.	.	TRBJ1-3	CASSEHRAGNTIYF	TGTGCCAGTAGTGAGCACAGGGCTGGAAACACCATATATTTT